The 21 T cell receptor beta chains in this list originate from one sample, sequenced in a study of CD8 T cells in ankylosing spondylitis. TCRdb redid the calling of the 5' RACE reads with MiXCR, one entry per CDR3 protein. The table has around 130,000 distinct CDR3 sequences, roughly a tenth seen once. Sequenced: blood, either unsorted or a sorted T cell fraction (not recorded which). The receptors were gathered from a male donor with ankylosing spondylitis or in good health (not recorded which).

CDR3 in amino acids: CASSQDSYGYTF. The CDR3 nucleotides read TGTGCCAGCAGCCAAGACAGCTATGGCTACACCTTC. V is TRBV3-1 and J is TRBJ1-2; D gene ambiguous. Germline loops: CDR1 LGHDT, CDR2 YNNKEL (reference sequence). The CDR3 spans 12 residues. The V end lost 0 bases, the J end lost 4 bases, and 3 bases lay between the germline ends.

This clonotype was detected many times. The chain's CDR3 is CSARGFLWPISRPQHF. The CDR3 region has the DNA TGCAGTGCTAGAGGTTTTTTGTGGCCTATCTCACGGCCCCAGCATTTT. The rearrangement uses TRBV20-1 and TRBJ1-5; no definite D call. With 1 base removed from V and 9 bases from J, the gap between germline ends came to 22 bases. CDR1 and CDR2 (germline): DFQATT, SNEGSKA (reference sequence). The CDR3 has 16 residues.

This clonotype was found many times. The chain carries TRBV11-2 and TRBJ2-1, with D possibly matching TRBD1 (7 bases). The CDR3 is made up of 16 amino acids. The germline V gene encodes CDR1 SGHAT and CDR2 FQNNGV. With 0 bases removed from V and 5 bases from J, the gap between germline ends came to 14 bases. Here the CDR3 reads CASSLDRAGGNNEQFF. The CDR3 DNA is TGTGCCAGCAGCTTAGATCGGGCAGGGGGGAACAATGAGCAGTTCTTC.

The sample holds many counts of this clonotype. The rearrangement links TRBV21-1 to TRBJ2-1. TRBV21-1 is a pseudogene locus. The CDR3 runs 15 residues. The CDR3 spells CASSKLKPDYNEQFF. DNA of the CDR3: TGTGCCAGCAGCAAATTAAAGCCGGACTACAATGAGCAGTTCTTC.

This clonotype was counted only a few times. V gene TRBV28 combines with J gene TRBJ1-5; no reliable D call. Germline V gene data show CDR1 as MDHEN and CDR2 as SYDVKM. V dropped 6 bases and J dropped 0 bases, with 21 bases sitting between them. There are 18 residues in the CDR3. The CDR3 DNA follows: TGTGCCAGCAGCCCCATTTGGAGCAGGTACAATAGCAATCAGCCCCAGCATTTT. Translating it yields CASSPIWSRYNSNQPQHF. Complete variable domain (other parts from reference TRBV28 and TRBJ1-5): DVKVTQSSRYLVKRTGEKVFLECVQDMDHENMFWYRQDPGLGLRLIYFSYDVKMKEKGDIPEGYSVSREKKERFSLILESASTNQTSMYLCASSPIWSRYNSNQPQHFGDGTRLSIL.

This clonotype has a count of ten or more. The chain employs TRBV14 and TRBJ2-3; 9 bases line up with TRBD2. Germline V lookup: CDR1 SGHDN, CDR2 FVKESK. The CDR3 length is 14 residues. Trimming at V came to 1 base and at J to 12 bases, leaving 8 bases not matched to a gene. CDR3 in amino acids: CASSQGSGTSLQYF. The CDR3 DNA reads as TGTGCCAGCAGCCAAGGTTCCGGGACTAGCCTTCAGTATTTT.

The sample holds many counts of this clonotype. The chain is built from TRBV5-6 and TRBJ2-2; 9 nucleotides match TRBD2. J was trimmed by 5 bases and V by 3 bases; bases with no gene match: 20. CDR1 and CDR2 from the germline V gene are SGHDT and YYEEEE. This CDR3 comprises 20 residues. CDR3 nucleotide sequence: TGTGCCAGCAGCTCACGACGGCGACACTACGGGACTAGCTCGACCGGGGAGCTGTTTTTT. It is translated as CASSSRRRHYGTSSTGELFF.

This clonotype came up many times. The rearrangement links TRBV20-1 to TRBJ2-7; 13 nucleotides agree with TRBD2. The CDR3 runs 16 residues. Germline loops: CDR1 DFQATT, CDR2 SNEGSKA (reference sequence). Unmatched junction bases numbered 5, after V lost 0 bases and J lost 3 bases. CDR3 in DNA: TGCAGTGCTAGAGATTCGGGACTAGCGGGGTACTACGAGCAGTACTTC. It translates to CSARDSGLAGYYEQYF.

In its sample, this clonotype was seen many times. The chain combines TRBV5-1 with TRBJ1-4; D is undetermined. CDR3 length: 16 residues. The V and J ends lost 0 bases and 5 bases respectively, with 14 bases between them. Germline V gives CDR1 SGHRS, CDR2 YFSETQ. The CDR3: CASSLATASSNEKLFF. In nucleotides, the CDR3 is TGCGCCAGCAGCTTGGCTACGGCCTCCTCCAATGAAAAACTGTTTTTT.

This clonotype was detected ten times or more. CDR3 DNA: TGTGCCAGCAGGGGAACCGGGGAGCTGTTTTTT. Translation: CASRGTGELFF. The gene calls are TRBV7-9 and TRBJ2-2; D uncertain. CDR3 size: 11 residues. Trimming removed 6 bases at V and 5 bases at J, with 4 bases between. The germline gives CDR1 SEHNR, CDR2 FQNEAQ (reference sequence).

This clonotype was seen a handful of times. V is TRBV14 and J is TRBJ1-6, with no clear D. With 0 bases removed from V and 6 bases from J, the gap between germline ends came to 12 bases. The CDR3 extends over 16 amino acids. Germline V lookup: CDR1 SGHDN, CDR2 FVKESK. The CDR3 protein is CASSQDLGGINSPLHF. The CDR3 region has the DNA TGTGCCAGCAGCCAAGATCTAGGAGGGATTAATTCACCCCTCCACTTT.

This clonotype turned up a few times. V is TRBV7-2 and J is TRBJ2-1; D might be TRBD1 (6 bases). V dropped 5 bases and J dropped 9 bases, with 17 bases sitting between them. The germline V gene has CDR1 SGHTA and CDR2 FQGNSA. The CDR3 runs 14 residues. DNA for the CDR3: TGTGCCAGCAGCCCCCTTCAGGGGTCCGCTGAGCAGTTCTTC. Its translation is CASSPLQGSAEQFF.

This clonotype was observed a handful of times. The V and J genes are TRBV12-3 or TRBV12-4 and TRBJ2-7; perhaps TRBD1 as D (6 bases). Trimming removed 6 bases from V and 2 bases from J, with 23 bases in between. This CDR3 has 17 residues. The CDR3 spells CASSLPTRTGRAYEQYF. The CDR3 DNA follows: TGTGCCAGCAGCCTACCAACCCGTACAGGGAGAGCCTACGAGCAGTACTTC.

There are many counts of this clonotype. The CDR3 DNA reads as TGTGCCAGCAGCGGGTACCTCCGCGGGAACTCCTACGAGCAGTACTTC. It is translated as CASSGYLRGNSYEQYF. The chain recombines TRBV2 with TRBJ2-7; a possible D gene is TRBD2 (6 bases). V was pared by 6 bases and J by 0 bases, with 18 bases between. Germline lookup yields CDR1 SNHLY and CDR2 FYNNEI. The length of the CDR3 is 16 residues.

This clonotype was counted only a few times. CDR3 sequence (DNA): TGTGCCAGCACCGGCCAGGGAGGCCCCAATCAGCCCCAGCATTTT. It is translated as CASTGQGGPNQPQHF. The rearrangement links TRBV5-5 to TRBJ1-5, with D tentatively TRBD1 (5 bases). Trimming took off 6 bases at V and 3 bases at J, with 16 bases between the two ends. CDR1 is SGHKS and CDR2 is YYEKEE in the germline V gene (reference sequence). The CDR3 loop spans 15 amino acids.

This clonotype came up many times. The chain combines TRBV27 with TRBJ2-1; TRBD2 aligns across 9 bases. CDR1 and CDR2 (germline): MNHEY, SMNVEV (reference sequence). This CDR3 is built from 16 residues. With 3 bases clipped from V and 5 bases from J, the junction kept 8 bases outside the gene matches. As DNA, the CDR3 is TGTGCCAGCAGTTTCCTGGCGGGAGGGTCTGACAATGAGCAGTTCTTC. The encoded protein is CASSFLAGGSDNEQFF.

This clonotype occurred many times. This chain uses TRBV12-3 or TRBV12-4 with TRBJ1-2, with D uncertain. V was pared by 5 bases and J by 3 bases, with 10 bases between. There are 13 residues in the CDR3. This CDR3 reads CASSPRYDYGYTF. For the CDR3, the DNA is TGTGCCAGCAGTCCCCGGTACGACTATGGCTACACCTTC.

This clonotype came up many times. J is TRBJ2-2 and V is TRBV7-3; no clear D gene. CDR1 is SGHTA and CDR2 is FQGTGA in the germline V gene. This CDR3 comprises 15 residues. The ends were cut back, 2 bases at V and 2 bases at J, with 9 bases in the middle. CDR3 sequence: CASSLGETNTGELFF. CDR3 in DNA: TGTGCCAGCAGCTTAGGAGAGACAAACACCGGGGAGCTGTTTTTT.

This clonotype was recorded at least ten times. CDR3 in DNA: TGTGCCAGCAGTCTAGGGTGGACCGGGGAGCTGTTTTTT. This encodes CASSLGWTGELFF. V usage is TRBV12-3 or TRBV12-4 and J usage is TRBJ2-2; D not resolved. Trimming shortened V by 5 bases and J by 5 bases, and 9 bases separated the two germline ends. This CDR3 spans 13 amino acids.

This clonotype has a count of ten or more. V is TRBV4-3 and J is TRBJ1-1; 8 bases map to TRBD1. The CDR3 is made up of 18 amino acids. Germline V gene data show CDR1 as LGHNA and CDR2 as YSLEER. V shed 0 bases, J shed 1 base, and the junction held 10 bases outside the gene matches. The CDR3 sequence: CASSQEREWTGPNTEAFF. CDR3 in DNA: TGCGCCAGCAGCCAAGAGAGAGAATGGACAGGGCCGAACACTGAAGCTTTCTTT.

Ten or more counts support this clonotype. The chain couples TRBV7-9 to TRBJ2-1; 8 positions match TRBD1. V lost 10 bases, J lost 0 bases, and 8 bases stayed unmatched. CDR1 is SEHNR, CDR2 FQNEAQ, per germline (reference sequence). This CDR3 has 15 residues. CDR3 DNA: TGTGCCATCTCCTTCACAGGGGGCTCCTACAATGAGCAGTTCTTC. Its translation is CAISFTGGSYNEQFF. Looking up the rest from reference TRBV7-9 and TRBJ2-1 gives the full variable domain: DTGVSQNPRHKITKRGQNVTFRCDPISEHNRLYWYRQTLGQGPEFLTYFQNEAQLEKSRLLSDRFSAERPKGSFSTLEIQRTEQGDSAMYLCAISFTGGSYNEQFFGPGTRLTVL.